This TCR beta chain derives from a study of post-analysis software for immune sequencing data. To note about this clonotype: The antigen is unknown.

Overall study findings and caveats: Patients carried roughly 5 TRBV segments more frequently than controls did, and TRBV5-6, TRBV5-1 and TRBV20-1 were among them.

Built from TCR beta cDNA, the libraries had unique molecular identifiers in them. TCRdb re-called the PCR reads through MiXCR, storing one row per CDR3 protein. The profile shows approximately 660,000 distinct CDR3 sequences, around 64% of them singletons. CDR1 and CDR2 (germline): SGHDN, FVKESK. This CDR3 region has 14 residues. Trimming pared 4 bases from V and 3 bases from J, leaving 12 bases between. Sequencing was carried out using blood. This clonotype was obtained from a girl aged 2 to 9 with multiple sclerosis. The chain has TRBV14 and TRBJ2-5; the D gene is possibly TRBD1 (5 bases). The CDR3 loop reads CASSLMETEETQYF. DNA for the CDR3: TGTGCCAGCAGCCTAATGGAGACAGAAGAGACCCAGTACTTC.